This entry concerns a single TCR beta chain. The data were taken from a study of regulatory T cells in long-lasting Graves disease. In building TCR beta libraries, iRepertoire HTBI primers were used together with Arm-PCR of CDR3 regions. Using its own MiXCR run on the multiplex PCR reads, TCRdb lists one record per CDR3 protein. Of a few hundred thousand distinct CDR3 sequences in the sample, approximately 22% were seen once. The time point was: persistent/refractory GD, antithyroid drugs over 5 years with positive TRAb. RNA extracted from PBMCs served as the sequencing template. Germline V gene data show CDR1 as LGHDT and CDR2 as YNNKEL (reference sequence). The CDR3 spans 16 residues. With 1 base removed from V and 2 bases from J, the gap between germline ends came to 13 bases.

This receptor was identified in a female donor with Graves disease. The sample here was peripheral blood mononuclear cells (PBMCs), taken when the disease was refractory, from a patient treated with antithyroid drugs. This chain uses TRBV3-1 with TRBJ2-3; a possible D gene is TRBD2 (5 bases). The CDR3 is CASSQVSGYYTDTQYF. For the CDR3, the DNA is TGTGCCAGCAGCCAAGTGAGCGGATACTACACAGATACGCAGTATTTT.